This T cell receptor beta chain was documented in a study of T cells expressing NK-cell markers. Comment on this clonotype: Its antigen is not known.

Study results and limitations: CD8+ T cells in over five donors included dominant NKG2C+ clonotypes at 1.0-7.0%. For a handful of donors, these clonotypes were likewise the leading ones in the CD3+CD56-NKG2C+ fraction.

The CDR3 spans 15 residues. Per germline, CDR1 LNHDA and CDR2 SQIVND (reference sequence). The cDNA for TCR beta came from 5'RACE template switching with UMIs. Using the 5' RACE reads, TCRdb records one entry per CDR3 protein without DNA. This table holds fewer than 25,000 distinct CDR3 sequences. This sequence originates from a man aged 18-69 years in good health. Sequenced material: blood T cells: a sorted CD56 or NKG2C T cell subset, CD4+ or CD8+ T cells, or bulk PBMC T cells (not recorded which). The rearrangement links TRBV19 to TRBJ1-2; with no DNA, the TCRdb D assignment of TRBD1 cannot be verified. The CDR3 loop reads CASSHRFGQHYGYTF.